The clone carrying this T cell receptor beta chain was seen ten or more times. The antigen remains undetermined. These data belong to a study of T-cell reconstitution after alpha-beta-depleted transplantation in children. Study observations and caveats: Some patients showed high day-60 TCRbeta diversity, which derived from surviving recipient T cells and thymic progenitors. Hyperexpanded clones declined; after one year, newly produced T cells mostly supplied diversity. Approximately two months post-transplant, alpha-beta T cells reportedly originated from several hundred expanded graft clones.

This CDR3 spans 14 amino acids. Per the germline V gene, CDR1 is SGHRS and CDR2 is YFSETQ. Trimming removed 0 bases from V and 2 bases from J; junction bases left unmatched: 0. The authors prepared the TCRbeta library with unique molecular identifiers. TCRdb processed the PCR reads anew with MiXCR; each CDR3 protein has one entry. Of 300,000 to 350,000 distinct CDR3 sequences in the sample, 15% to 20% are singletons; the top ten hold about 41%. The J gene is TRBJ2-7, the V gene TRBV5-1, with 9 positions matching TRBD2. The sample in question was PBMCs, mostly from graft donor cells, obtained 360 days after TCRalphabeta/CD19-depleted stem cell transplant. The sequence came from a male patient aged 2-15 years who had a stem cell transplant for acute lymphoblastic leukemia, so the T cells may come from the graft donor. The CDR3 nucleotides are TGCGCCAGCAGCTTGGGGACTAGCGCCTACGAGCAGTACTTC. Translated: CASSLGTSAYEQYF. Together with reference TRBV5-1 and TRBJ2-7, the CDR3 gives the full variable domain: KAGVTQTPRYLIKTRGQQVTLSCSPISGHRSVSWYQQTPGQGLQFLFEYFSETQRNKGNFPGRFSGRQFSNSRSEMNVSTLELGDSALYLCASSLGTSAYEQYFGPGTRLTVT.